The TCR beta chain under discussion was sequenced for a study of cytomegalovirus exposure and HLA in healthy donors. This CDR3 comprises 13 residues. V was pared by 0 bases and J by 4 bases, with 7 bases between. Germline assignment: CDR1 GTSNPN and CDR2 SVGIG (reference sequence). Some clones are missing from TCRdb's copy, which holds only in-frame ones; the method was immunoSEQ multiplex PCR. The sample holds 110,000 or so clones, approximately 85% seen once. Sequenced input: PBMCs. The rearrangement joins TRBV30 to TRBJ1-5; D is ambiguous. The TCR was taken from a woman younger than 30 in good health and CMV-seronegative. The CDR3 DNA follows: TGTGCCTGGAGTGTATACGGGAATCAGCCCCAGCATTTT. The encoded protein is CAWSVYGNQPQHF.